This TCR beta chain emerged from a study of blood T cell repertoires in COVID-19. Study details: Both acute and convalescent COVID-19 samples were obtained from the United States, Italy and Spain. The analysed material was cDNA or gDNA that came from T cells, B-cell-depleted T cells, or PBMCs.

With 7 bases removed from V and 2 bases from J, the gap between germline ends came to 9 bases. The CDR3 totals 12 residues. Germline-derived CDR1 and CDR2 are MNHEY and SMNVEV (reference sequence). Only a few counts were recorded for this clone. Per the authors' pipeline: The authors estimated nucleated cell counts from reference gene primer amplification. Sequencing was performed with immunoSEQ multiplex PCR; in TCRdb, only in-frame clones are kept and a portion is missing. V and J calls and clone size are copied from that table; D and trimming were computed from the DNA. Among about 260,000 clones listed, 65% to 85% were seen once.

Sequencing used peripheral blood. This receptor was taken from a woman aged 40 to 50 who had recovered from COVID-19. This chain joins TRBV27 and TRBJ2-7; no clear D. In DNA form, the CDR3 reads TGTGCCAGCATGGGCAGGCCCTACGAGCAGTACTTC. Translating gives CASMGRPYEQYF.